This T cell receptor (beta chain) was documented in a study of blood T cell repertoires in COVID-19. Whole-study context: The origin of the acute and convalescent COVID-19 samples was the United States, Italy and Spain.

Assay: immunoSEQ multiplex PCR; the TCRdb copy retains only in-frame clones and omits some. The sample yields about 90,000 clones, approximately 81% seen once. Trimming took off 7 bases at V and 8 bases at J, with 16 bases between the two ends. The CDR3 length is 13 residues. Germline CDR1 is KGHDR and CDR2 is SFDVKD. The gene calls are TRBV24-1 and TRBJ1-2; D gene unclear. This TCR was recovered from a man at least 80 years old with active or convalescent COVID-19. Input material: peripheral blood. CDR3 sequence (DNA): TGTGCCACCAGGGGTCGGGGTATTGACGGCTACACCTTC. Translated: CATRGRGIDGYTF.